This TCR beta chain came from a study of T cell responses to AZD1222 COVID-19 vaccine. General observations from the study: Close to half of spike-specific TCRs reportedly recognize unmutated variant regions. Baseline serostatus was positive in only a handful of AZD1222 recipients. There were mostly white British donors and more females than males, and clonal diversity was possibly underestimated.

A word on this clone: The antigen is undetermined.

The method was immunoSEQ multiplex PCR; TCRdb's version includes in-frame clones alone and lacks a portion of them. The sample shows 74,000 or so clones, roughly 84% of them seen only once. Trimming removed 7 bases from V and 4 bases from J, with 13 bases in between. This CDR3 region has 12 residues. Germline values: CDR1 SQVTM, CDR2 ANQGSEA. Sequences were derived from peripheral blood, sampled on day 0 of AZD1222 vaccination. The V gene is TRBV29-1, the J gene TRBJ1-1; D is perhaps TRBD1 (5 bases). The TCR was taken from an adult in good health. The CDR3 nucleotides read TGCAGCGCCGAGGGGCAGAGCACTGAAGCTTTCTTT. This sequence encodes CSAEGQSTEAFF.